This TCR beta chain was recorded in a study of cytomegalovirus exposure and HLA in healthy donors. The primer mix had 60 Vbeta and 13 Jbeta primers. Repertoires were generated with immunoSEQ multiplex PCR, while TCRdb's copy carries only in-frame clones and drops some. The data contain 130,000 or so clones, about 74% of them singletons. This clone occurred once. As yet, its antigen is unknown. General study findings and limits: Reportedly, cytomegalovirus status was diagnosed with high sensitivity and specificity. CMV antigen specificity was confirmed in vitro for a few CMV-associated chains. Fewer N-insertions (relative to the approximately 670-donor mean) were reportedly seen in an Asian-associated ancestry cluster in a later analysis.

This TCR was recovered from a man in his forties in good health and CMV-seropositive. Source material: PBMCs.

The CDR3 spells CAWRGARVNEQFF. CDR3 DNA: TGTGCCTGGCGGGGGGCGAGGGTAAATGAGCAGTTCTTC. The chain links TRBV30 to TRBJ2-1, with D possibly matching TRBD2 (7 bases). This CDR3 has 13 amino acids. Per the germline V gene, CDR1 is GTSNPN and CDR2 is SVGIG (reference sequence). Between the trimmed V and J ends, which lost 5 bases and 7 bases, there was a span of 15 bases.